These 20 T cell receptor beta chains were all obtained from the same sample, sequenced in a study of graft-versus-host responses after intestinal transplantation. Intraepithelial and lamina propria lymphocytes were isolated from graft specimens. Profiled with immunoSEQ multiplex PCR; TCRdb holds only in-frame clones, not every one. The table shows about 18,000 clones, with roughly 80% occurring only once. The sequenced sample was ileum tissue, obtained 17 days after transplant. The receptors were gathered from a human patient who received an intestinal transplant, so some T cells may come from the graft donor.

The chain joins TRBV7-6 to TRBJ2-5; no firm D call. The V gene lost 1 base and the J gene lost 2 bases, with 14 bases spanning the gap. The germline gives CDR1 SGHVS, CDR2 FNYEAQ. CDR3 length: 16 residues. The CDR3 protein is CASSLEAELGQETQYF. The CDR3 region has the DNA TGTGCCAGCAGCTTAGAGGCGGAGTTAGGGCAAGAGACCCAGTACTTC.

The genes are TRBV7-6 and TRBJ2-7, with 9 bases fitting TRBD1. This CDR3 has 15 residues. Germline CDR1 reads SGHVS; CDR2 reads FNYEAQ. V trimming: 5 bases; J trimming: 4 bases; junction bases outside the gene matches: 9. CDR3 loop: CASSTGTGYGYEQYF. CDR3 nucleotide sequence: TGTGCCAGCAGCACCGGGACAGGGTACGGATACGAGCAGTACTTC.

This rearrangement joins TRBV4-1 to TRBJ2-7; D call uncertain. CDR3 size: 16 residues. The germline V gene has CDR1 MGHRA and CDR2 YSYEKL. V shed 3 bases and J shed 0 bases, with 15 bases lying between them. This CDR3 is CASSHVGLSSSYEQYF. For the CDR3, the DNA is TGCGCCAGCAGCCATGTGGGCCTATCGAGCTCCTACGAGCAGTACTTC.

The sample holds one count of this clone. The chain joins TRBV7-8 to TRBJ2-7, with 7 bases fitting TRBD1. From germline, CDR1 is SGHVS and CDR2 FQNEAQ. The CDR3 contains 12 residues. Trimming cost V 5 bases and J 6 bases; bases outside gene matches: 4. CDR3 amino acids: CASSITGVEQYF. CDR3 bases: TGTGCCAGCAGCATAACAGGGGTCGAGCAGTACTTC.

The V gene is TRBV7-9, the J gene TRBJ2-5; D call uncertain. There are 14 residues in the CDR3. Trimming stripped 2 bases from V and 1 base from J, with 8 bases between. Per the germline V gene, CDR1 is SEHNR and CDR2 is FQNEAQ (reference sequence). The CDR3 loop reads CASSLPRIQETQYF. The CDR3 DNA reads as TGTGCCAGCAGCTTACCACGGATCCAAGAGACCCAGTACTTC. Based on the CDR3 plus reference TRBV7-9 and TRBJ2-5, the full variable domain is DTGVSQNPRHKITKRGQNVTFRCDPISEHNRLYWYRQTLGQGPEFLTYFQNEAQLEKSRLLSDRFSAERPKGSFSTLEIQRTEQGDSAMYLCASSLPRIQETQYFGPGTRLLVL.

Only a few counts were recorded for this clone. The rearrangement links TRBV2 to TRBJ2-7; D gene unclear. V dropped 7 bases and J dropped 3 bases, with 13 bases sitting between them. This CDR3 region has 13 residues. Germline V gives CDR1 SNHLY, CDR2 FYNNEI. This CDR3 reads CASIGQVFYEQYF. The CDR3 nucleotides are TGTGCCAGCATAGGGCAGGTATTCTACGAGCAGTACTTC.

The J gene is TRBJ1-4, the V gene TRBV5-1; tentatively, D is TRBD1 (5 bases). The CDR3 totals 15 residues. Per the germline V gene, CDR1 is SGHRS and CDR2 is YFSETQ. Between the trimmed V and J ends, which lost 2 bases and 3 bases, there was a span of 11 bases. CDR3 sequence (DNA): TGCGCCAGCAGCTTAGCGGGGGACCCTAATGAAAAACTGTTTTTT. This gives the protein CASSLAGDPNEKLFF.

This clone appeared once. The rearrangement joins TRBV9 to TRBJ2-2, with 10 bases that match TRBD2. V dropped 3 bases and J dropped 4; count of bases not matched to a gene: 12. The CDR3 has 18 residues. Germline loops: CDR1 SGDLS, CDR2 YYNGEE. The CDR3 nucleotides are TGTGCCAGCAGCGAACCCCCTAGCGGGAGTTGGGGCACCGGGGAGCTGTTTTTT. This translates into CASSEPPSGSWGTGELFF.

CDR3: CAITPGQYYEQYF. The CDR3 nucleotides are TGTGCCATCACCCCAGGACAGTACTACGAGCAGTACTTC. The V and J genes are TRBV10-3 and TRBJ2-5; D perhaps matches TRBD1 (6 bases). The tail of the sequence fits TRBJ2-7 better, so the J call may be wrong. Germline V gives CDR1 ENHRY, CDR2 SYGVKD. This CDR3 comprises 13 residues.

The CDR3 is CASSLGRDYYGYTF. The CDR3 DNA sequence: TGTGCCAGCAGCCTCGGGAGGGACTACTATGGCTACACCTTC. V usage is TRBV7-9 and J usage is TRBJ1-2; D is possibly TRBD1 (5 bases). Per the germline V gene, CDR1 is SEHNR and CDR2 is FQNEAQ (reference sequence). V lost 5 bases to trimming and J lost 3 bases, with 13 bases between them. The CDR3 has 14 amino acids.

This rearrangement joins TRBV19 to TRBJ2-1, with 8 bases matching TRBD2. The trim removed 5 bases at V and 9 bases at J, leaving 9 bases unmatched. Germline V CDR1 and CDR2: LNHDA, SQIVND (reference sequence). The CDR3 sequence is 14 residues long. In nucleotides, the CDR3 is TGTGCCAGTAGTTTCGGGGGGGTCGTGGCTGAGCAGTTCTTC. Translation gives CASSFGGVVAEQFF.

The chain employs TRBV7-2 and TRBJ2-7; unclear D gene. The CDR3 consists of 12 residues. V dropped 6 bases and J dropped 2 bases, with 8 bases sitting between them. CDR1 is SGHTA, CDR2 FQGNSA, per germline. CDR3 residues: CASSGWAYEQYF. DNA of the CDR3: TGTGCCAGCAGTGGGTGGGCCTACGAGCAGTACTTC.

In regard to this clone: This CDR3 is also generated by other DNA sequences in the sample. CDR3 amino acids: CASSQGGGNTEAFF. The CDR3 bases are TGCGCCAGCAGCCAAGGGGGGGGGAACACTGAAGCTTTCTTT. The chain is built from TRBV4-1 and TRBJ1-1; tentative D call: TRBD1 (5 bases). The CDR3 length is 14 residues. Trimming took off 1 base at V and 1 base at J, with 7 bases between the two ends. Germline lookup yields CDR1 MGHRA and CDR2 YSYEKL.

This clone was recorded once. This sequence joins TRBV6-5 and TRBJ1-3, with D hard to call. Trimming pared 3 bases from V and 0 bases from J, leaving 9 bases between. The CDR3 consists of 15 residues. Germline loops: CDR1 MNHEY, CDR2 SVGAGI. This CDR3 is CASSYLGNSGNTIYF. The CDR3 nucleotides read TGTGCCAGCAGTTATCTAGGCAACTCTGGAAACACCATATATTTT.

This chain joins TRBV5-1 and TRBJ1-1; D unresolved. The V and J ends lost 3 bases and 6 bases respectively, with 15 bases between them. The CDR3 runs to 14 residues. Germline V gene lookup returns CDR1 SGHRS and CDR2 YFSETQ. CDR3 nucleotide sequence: TGCGCCAGCAGCTGGTTGGGTGTGGAGGCTGAAGCTTTCTTT. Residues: CASSWLGVEAEAFF.

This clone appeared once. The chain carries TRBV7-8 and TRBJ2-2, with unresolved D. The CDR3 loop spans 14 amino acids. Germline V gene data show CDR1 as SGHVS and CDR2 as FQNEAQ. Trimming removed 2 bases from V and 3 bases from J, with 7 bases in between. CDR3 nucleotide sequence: TGTGCCAGCAGCTTAAGTAGGGACACCGGGGAGCTGTTTTTT. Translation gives CASSLSRDTGELFF.

The CDR3: CASSHLPRGIQQYF. The CDR3 DNA reads TGTGCCAGCAGCCATCTCCCACGGGGGATCCAGCAGTACTTC. The chain recombines TRBV28 with TRBJ2-7, with D possibly TRBD2 on 6 matching bases. The CDR3 loop spans 14 amino acids. The V gene lost 6 bases and the J gene lost 8 bases, with 20 bases spanning the gap. Germline values: CDR1 MDHEN, CDR2 SYDVKM.

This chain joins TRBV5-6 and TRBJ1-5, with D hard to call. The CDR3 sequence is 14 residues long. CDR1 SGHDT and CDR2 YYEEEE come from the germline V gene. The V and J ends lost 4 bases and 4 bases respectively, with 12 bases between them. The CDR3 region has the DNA TGTGCCAGCAGCCCCCCCTTATCGAATCAGCCCCAGCATTTT. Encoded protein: CASSPPLSNQPQHF.

The CDR3 loop reads CASSLYNEQFF. CDR3 DNA sequence: TGTGCCAGCAGCCTTTACAATGAGCAGTTCTTC. This chain connects TRBV5-4 to TRBJ2-1; D unresolved. The germline V gene has CDR1 SGHNT and CDR2 YYREEE (reference sequence). The V gene lost 4 bases and the J gene lost 4 bases, with 3 bases spanning the gap. The CDR3 spans 11 residues.

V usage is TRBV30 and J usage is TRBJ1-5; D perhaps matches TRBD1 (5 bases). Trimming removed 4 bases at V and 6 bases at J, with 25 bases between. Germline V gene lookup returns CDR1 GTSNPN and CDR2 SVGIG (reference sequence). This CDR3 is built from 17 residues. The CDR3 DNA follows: TGTGCCTGGACCCGGGGAACAGGATGGGGTGAGGCTCAGCCCCAGCATTTT. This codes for CAWTRGTGWGEAQPQHF.